Below, 6 T cell receptor beta chains from the same sample are listed, as sequenced in a study of beta chain features in type 1 diabetes. TCRB transcripts that were expressed got sequenced, as all of the isolated RNA had been reverse transcribed. Assay: immunoSEQ multiplex PCR; the TCRdb copy retains only in-frame clones and omits some. The sample includes about 360,000 clones, roughly 12% of them seen just once. Sequencing was carried out using naive CD4+ T cells from blood. Receptor source: a young man in good health.

This clone was counted between two and nine times. This sequence joins TRBV9 and TRBJ1-1; weak D call: TRBD1 (5 bases). Trimming left V 0 bases short and J 5 bases short, with 14 bases between. CDR3 length: 15 amino acids. Germline V gene sequence: CDR1 SGDLS, CDR2 YYNGEE. CDR3 DNA sequence: TGTGCCAGCAGCGTAGGATGGGGCGCGGAGACTGAAGCTTTCTTT. It translates to CASSVGWGAETEAFF. The whole variable domain, remainder taken from reference TRBV9 and TRBJ1-1, is DSGVTQTPKHLITATGQRVTLRCSPRSGDLSVYWYQQSLDQGLQFLIQYYNGEERAKGNILERFSAQQFPDLHSELNLSSLELGDSALYFCASSVGWGAETEAFFGQGTRLTVV.

The chain employs TRBV7-2 and TRBJ2-5; a possible D gene is TRBD1 (6 bases). This CDR3 has 14 residues. V was clipped by 5 bases and J by 2 bases, with 12 bases between them. Germline values: CDR1 SGHTA, CDR2 FQGNSA. CDR3 protein: CASSPRQAQETQYF. The CDR3 nucleotides are TGTGCCAGCAGCCCCCGACAGGCTCAAGAGACCCAGTACTTC. The complete variable domain, with remaining parts taken from reference TRBV7-2 and TRBJ2-5, reads GAGVSQSPSNKVTEKGKDVELRCDPISGHTALYWYRQSLGQGLEFLIYFQGNSAPDKSGLPSDRFSAERTGGSVSTLTIQRTQQEDSAVYLCASSPRQAQETQYFGPGTRLLVL.

This clone was counted between two and nine times. The sample holds other DNA sequences that translate to the same CDR3. The V and J genes are TRBV7-9 and TRBJ1-4; 9 bases map to TRBD1. This CDR3 region has 14 residues. Germline loops: CDR1 SEHNR, CDR2 FQNEAQ (reference sequence). The junction had 4 bases not matched to a gene; V was cut back by 3 bases and J by 8 bases. The CDR3 region is CASSLGQGGEKLFF. The CDR3 coding sequence is TGTGCCAGCAGCTTGGGACAGGGAGGAGAAAAACTGTTTTTT.

The chain uses TRBV6-5 and TRBJ2-7; D is perhaps TRBD1 (6 bases). Germline lookup yields CDR1 MNHEY and CDR2 SVGAGI. The ends were cut back, 8 bases at V and 7 bases at J, with 15 bases in the middle. This CDR3 has 12 residues. The CDR3, as DNA: TGTGCCAGCGGCCTACGTAGGGGGGAGCAGTACTTC. Protein: CASGLRRGEQYF.

The V gene is TRBV30, the J gene TRBJ2-1; 8 positions agree with TRBD2. V dropped 0 bases and J dropped 8; count of bases not matched to a gene: 9. CDR3 length: 15 residues. Germline V gene data show CDR1 as GTSNPN and CDR2 as SVGIG (reference sequence). The CDR3 DNA is TGTGCCTGGAGTGTACGAGCGGGAGTTCTCGATGAGCAGTTCTTC. Translating it yields CAWSVRAGVLDEQFF.

About this clone: The sample has other DNA sequences that encode this CDR3 too. J is TRBJ2-7 and V is TRBV4-3, with 7 bases identical to TRBD1. The CDR3 is 13 residues long. The junction had 0 bases not matched to a gene; V was cut back by 0 bases and J by 4 bases. Germline V CDR1 and CDR2: LGHNA, YSLEER. CDR3 sequence: CASSQDRGYEQYF. CDR3 coding DNA: TGCGCCAGCAGCCAAGACAGGGGGTACGAGCAGTACTTC.